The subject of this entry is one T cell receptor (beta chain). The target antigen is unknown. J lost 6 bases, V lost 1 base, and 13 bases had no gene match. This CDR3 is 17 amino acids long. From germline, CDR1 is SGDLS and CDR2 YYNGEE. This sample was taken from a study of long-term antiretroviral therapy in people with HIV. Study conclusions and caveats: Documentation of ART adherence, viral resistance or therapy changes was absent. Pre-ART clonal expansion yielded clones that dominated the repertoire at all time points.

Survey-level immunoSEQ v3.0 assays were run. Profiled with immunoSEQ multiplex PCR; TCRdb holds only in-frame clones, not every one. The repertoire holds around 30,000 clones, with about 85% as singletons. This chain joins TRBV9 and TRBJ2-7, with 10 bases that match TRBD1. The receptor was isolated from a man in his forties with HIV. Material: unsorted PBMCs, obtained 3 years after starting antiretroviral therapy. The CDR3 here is CASSVTWGQGNSGEQYF. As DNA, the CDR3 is TGTGCCAGCAGCGTAACATGGGGACAGGGGAACTCTGGCGAGCAGTACTTC.